This T cell receptor beta chain was found in a study of Graves' ophthalmopathy and Graves' hyperthyroidism. The wider study: The authors collected peripheral blood at initial diagnosis, before any treatment. Findings and limits, study-wide: Blood shared most expanded thyroid clonotypes above 0.001 frequency.

Amplified TCR beta CDR3 regions were obtained using RNA transcripts as template. The library came from an HTBI-primed first-round RT-PCR and a second-round multiplex PCR. Using its own MiXCR run on the multiplex PCR reads, TCRdb lists one record per CDR3 protein. The data hold 300,000 or so distinct CDR3 sequences, with 17% observed a single time. This clonotype was counted many times. Its antigen remains unidentified. Diagnosis was based on clinical symptoms, serum thyroxine, TRAb, thyroid ultrasound and orbital computed tomography. V was clipped by 1 base and J by 2 bases, with 14 bases between them. The CDR3 spans 16 residues. Germline CDR1 is SGHAT and CDR2 is FQNNGV.

This TCR was sampled from an adult man with Graves' ophthalmopathy. The sample was peripheral blood. The chain recombines TRBV11-2 with TRBJ1-2; D is ambiguous. The CDR3 region is CASSLGGDPVNYGYTF. CDR3 nucleotide sequence: TGTGCCAGCAGCTTAGGCGGGGATCCAGTGAACTATGGCTACACCTTC. Drawing the rest from reference TRBV11-2 and TRBJ1-2, the complete variable domain is EAGVAQSPRYKIIEKRQSVAFWCNPISGHATLYWYQQILGQGPKLLIQFQNNGVVDDSQLPKDRFSAERLKGVDSTLKIQPAKLEDSAVYLCASSLGGDPVNYGYTFGSGTRLTVV.